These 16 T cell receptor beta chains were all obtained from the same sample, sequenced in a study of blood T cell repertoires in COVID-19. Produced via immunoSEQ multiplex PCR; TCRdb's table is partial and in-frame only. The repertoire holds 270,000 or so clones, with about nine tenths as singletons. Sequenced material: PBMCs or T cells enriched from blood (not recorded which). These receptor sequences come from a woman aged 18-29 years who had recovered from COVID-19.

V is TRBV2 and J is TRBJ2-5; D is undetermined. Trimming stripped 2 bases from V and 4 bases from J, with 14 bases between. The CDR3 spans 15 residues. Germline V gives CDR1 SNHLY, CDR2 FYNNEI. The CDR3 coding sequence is TGTGCCAGCAGTGAATCGATCAACTTTGGAGAGACCCAGTACTTC. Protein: CASSESINFGETQYF.

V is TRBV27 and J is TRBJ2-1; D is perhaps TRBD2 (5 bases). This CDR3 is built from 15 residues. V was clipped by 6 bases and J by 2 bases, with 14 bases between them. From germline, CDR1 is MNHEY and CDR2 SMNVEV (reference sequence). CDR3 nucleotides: TGTGCCAGCAGCCAATTTTCACTAGCCTACAATGAGCAGTTCTTC. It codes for CASSQFSLAYNEQFF.

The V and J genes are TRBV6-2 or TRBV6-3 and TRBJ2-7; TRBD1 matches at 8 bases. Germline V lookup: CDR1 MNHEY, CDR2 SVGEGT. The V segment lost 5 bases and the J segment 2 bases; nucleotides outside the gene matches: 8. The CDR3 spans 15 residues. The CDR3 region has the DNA TGTGCCAGCAGTCAGGACAGGGCCACCACCTACGAGCAGTACTTC. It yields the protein CASSQDRATTYEQYF.

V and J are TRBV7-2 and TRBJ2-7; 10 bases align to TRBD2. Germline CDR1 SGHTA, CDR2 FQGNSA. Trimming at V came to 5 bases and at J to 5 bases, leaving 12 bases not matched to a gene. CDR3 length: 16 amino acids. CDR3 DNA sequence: TGTGCCAGCAGCCTCTGGTTTAGCGGGAGGTACCACGAGCAGTACTTC. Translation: CASSLWFSGRYHEQYF.

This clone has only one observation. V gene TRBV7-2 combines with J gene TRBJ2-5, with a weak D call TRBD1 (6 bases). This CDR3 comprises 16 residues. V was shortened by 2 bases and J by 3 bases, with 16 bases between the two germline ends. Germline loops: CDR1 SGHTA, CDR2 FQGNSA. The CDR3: CASSLRVWGQEETQYF. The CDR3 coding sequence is TGTGCCAGCAGCTTAAGAGTATGGGGGCAGGAAGAGACCCAGTACTTC.

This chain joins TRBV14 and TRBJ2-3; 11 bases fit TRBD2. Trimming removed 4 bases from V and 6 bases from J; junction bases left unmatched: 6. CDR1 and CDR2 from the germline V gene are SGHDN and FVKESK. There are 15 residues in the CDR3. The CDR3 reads CASSLAGGPRDTQYF. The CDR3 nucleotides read TGTGCCAGCAGCCTAGCGGGGGGGCCCCGCGATACGCAGTATTTT.

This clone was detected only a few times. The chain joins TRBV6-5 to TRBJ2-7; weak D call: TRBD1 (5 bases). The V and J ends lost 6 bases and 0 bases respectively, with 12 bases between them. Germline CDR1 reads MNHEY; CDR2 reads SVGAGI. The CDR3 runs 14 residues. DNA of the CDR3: TGTGCCAGCAGGGACACTTTGGTCTCCTACGAGCAGTACTTC. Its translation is CASRDTLVSYEQYF.

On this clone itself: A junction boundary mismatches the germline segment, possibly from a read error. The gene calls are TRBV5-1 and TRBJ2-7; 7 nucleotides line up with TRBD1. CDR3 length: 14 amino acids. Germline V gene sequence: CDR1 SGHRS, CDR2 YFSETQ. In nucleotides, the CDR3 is TGCGCCAGCAGCCGCTACAGGGGATCCTACGGGCAGTACTTC. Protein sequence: CASSRYRGSYGQYF. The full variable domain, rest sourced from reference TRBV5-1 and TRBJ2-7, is KAGVTQTPRYLIKTRGQQVTLSCSPISGHRSVSWYQQTPGQGLQFLFEYFSETQRNKGNFPGRFSGRQFSNSRSEMNVSTLELGDSALYLCASSRYRGSYGQYFGPGTRLTVT.

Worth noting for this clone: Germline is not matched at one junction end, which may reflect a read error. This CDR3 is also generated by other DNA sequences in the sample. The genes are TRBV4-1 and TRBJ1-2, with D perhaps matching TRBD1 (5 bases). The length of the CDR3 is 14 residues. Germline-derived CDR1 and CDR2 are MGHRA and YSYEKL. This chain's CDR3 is CASSQGAGNNGYTF. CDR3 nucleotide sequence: TGCGCCAGCAGCCAAGGGGCAGGGAACAATGGCTACACTTTC.

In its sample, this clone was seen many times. CDR3 protein: CASSPPGQETQYF. The CDR3 coding sequence is TGTGCCAGTAGTCCTCCAGGTCAAGAGACCCAGTACTTC. The rearrangement links TRBV19 to TRBJ2-5, with D uncertain. V lost 5 bases and J 2 bases, leaving 9 bases between the germline ends. CDR3 length equals 13 residues. In germline, CDR1 is LNHDA, CDR2 SQIVND (reference sequence).

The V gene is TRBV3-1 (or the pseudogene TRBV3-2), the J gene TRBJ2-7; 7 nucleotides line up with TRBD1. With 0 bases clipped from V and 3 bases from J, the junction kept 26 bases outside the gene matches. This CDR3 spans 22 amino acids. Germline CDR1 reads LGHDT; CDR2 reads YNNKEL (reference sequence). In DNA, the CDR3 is TGTGCCAGCAGCCAAGAAAGCCCACAGGGGTGGTCCCCCTTGTTTACTCTCTACGAGCAGTACTTC. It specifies CASSQESPQGWSPLFTLYEQYF.

Here the CDR3 reads CATRRTVADTQYF. The CDR3 DNA reads TGTGCCACCAGGCGCACAGTGGCAGATACGCAGTATTTT. This sequence joins TRBV24-1 and TRBJ2-3; D is unclear. Looked up from germline, CDR1 is KGHDR and CDR2 is SFDVKD. Deletions cut 7 bases from V and 4 bases from J, with 11 bases between. The CDR3 sequence is 13 residues long.

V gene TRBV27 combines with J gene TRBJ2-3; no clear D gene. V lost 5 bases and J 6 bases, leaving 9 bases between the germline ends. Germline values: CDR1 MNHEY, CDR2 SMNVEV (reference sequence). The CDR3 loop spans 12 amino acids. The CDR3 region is CASSGPTDTQYF. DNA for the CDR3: TGTGCCAGCAGTGGCCCCACGGATACGCAGTATTTT.

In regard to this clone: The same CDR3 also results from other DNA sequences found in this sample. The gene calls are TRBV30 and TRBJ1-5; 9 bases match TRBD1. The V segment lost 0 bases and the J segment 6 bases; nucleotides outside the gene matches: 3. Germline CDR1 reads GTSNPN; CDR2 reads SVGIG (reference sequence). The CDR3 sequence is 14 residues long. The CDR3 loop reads CAWSVDRGGQPQHF. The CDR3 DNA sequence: TGTGCCTGGAGTGTAGACAGGGGGGGTCAGCCCCAGCATTTT.

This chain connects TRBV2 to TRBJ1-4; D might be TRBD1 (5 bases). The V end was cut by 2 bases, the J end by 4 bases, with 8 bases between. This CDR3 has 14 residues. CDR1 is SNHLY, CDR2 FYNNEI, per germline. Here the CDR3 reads CASSEQGGNEKLFF. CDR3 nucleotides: TGTGCCAGCAGTGAACAGGGTGGTAATGAAAAACTGTTTTTT.

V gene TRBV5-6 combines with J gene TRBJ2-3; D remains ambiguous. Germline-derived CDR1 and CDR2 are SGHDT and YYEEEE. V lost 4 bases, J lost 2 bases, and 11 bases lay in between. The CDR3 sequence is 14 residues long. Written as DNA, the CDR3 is TGTGCCAGCAGCATCCGAGTCGTCACAGATACGCAGTATTTT. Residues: CASSIRVVTDTQYF.